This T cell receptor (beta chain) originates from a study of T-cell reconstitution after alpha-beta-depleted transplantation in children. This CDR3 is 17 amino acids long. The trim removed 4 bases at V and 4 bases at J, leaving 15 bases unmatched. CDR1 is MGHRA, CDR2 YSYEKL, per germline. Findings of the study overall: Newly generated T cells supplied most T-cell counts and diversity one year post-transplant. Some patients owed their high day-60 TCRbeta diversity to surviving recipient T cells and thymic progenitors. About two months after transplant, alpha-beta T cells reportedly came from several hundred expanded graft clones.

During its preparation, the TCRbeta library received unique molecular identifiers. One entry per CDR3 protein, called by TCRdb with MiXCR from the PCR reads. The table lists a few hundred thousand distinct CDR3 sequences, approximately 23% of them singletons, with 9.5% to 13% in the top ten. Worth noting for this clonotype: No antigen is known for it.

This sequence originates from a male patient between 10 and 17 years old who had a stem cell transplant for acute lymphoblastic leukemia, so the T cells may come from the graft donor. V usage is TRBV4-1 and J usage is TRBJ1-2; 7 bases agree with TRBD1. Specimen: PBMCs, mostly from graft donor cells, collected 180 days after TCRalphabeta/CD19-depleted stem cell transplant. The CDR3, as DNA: TGCGCCAGCAGCCCTCTCGAGACAGGGCCGGCTTCCTATGGCTACACCTTC. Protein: CASSPLETGPASYGYTF.